Each of the 13 T cell receptor beta chains below was sequenced from the same sample in a study of control samples from healthy donors and cancer patients. The table came from immunoSEQ multiplex PCR; TCRdb's copy has only in-frame clones and leaves some out. The sample lists 97,000 or so clones; approximately 90% were seen once. Specimen: blood. Receptors originate from a woman under 30 in good health.

V is TRBV6-4 and J is TRBJ2-3; 7 bases agree with TRBD1. This CDR3 comprises 14 residues. V lost 6 bases to trimming and J lost 4 bases; unmatched junction nucleotides: 7. The germline V gene encodes CDR1 MRHNA and CDR2 SNTAGT. The CDR3 coding sequence is TGTGCCAGCAGCAGGGACAGCGGATCAGATACGCAGTATTTT. This sequence encodes CASSRDSGSDTQYF.

A remark on this clone: A read error may account for a junction end that differs from germline. The chain has TRBV7-7 and TRBJ2-1, with D unresolved. Germline CDR1 and CDR2: SSHAT and FNYEAQ (reference sequence). The CDR3 consists of 15 residues. This CDR3 is CASSPTALTYNEQFF. CDR3 sequence (DNA): TGTGCTAGCAGTCCGACCGCACTAACCTACAATGAGCAGTTCTTC. The whole variable domain, remainder taken from reference TRBV7-7 and TRBJ2-1, is GAGVSQSPRYKVTKRGQDVTLRCDPISSHATLYWYQQALGQGPEFLTYFNYEAQPDKSGLPSDRFSAERPEGSISTLTIQRTEQRDSAMYRCASSPTALTYNEQFFGPGTRLTVL.

This chain connects TRBV24-1 to TRBJ2-7; D is ambiguous. CDR1 is KGHDR and CDR2 is SFDVKD in the germline V gene. V dropped 5 bases and J dropped 3 bases, with 10 bases sitting between them. The CDR3 extends over 13 amino acids. CDR3 bases: TGTGCCACCAGTGTCCCTTCGGGCTACGAGCAGTACTTC. Amino acids: CATSVPSGYEQYF.

J is TRBJ2-3 and V is TRBV11-2, with 11 bases lining up with TRBD2. J gave up 5 bases and V 1 base, and 5 bases lay outside the gene matches. This CDR3 is built from 16 residues. Germline V gene sequence: CDR1 SGHAT, CDR2 FQNNGV. CDR3 region: CASSLGSLAGGDTQYF. For the CDR3, the DNA is TGTGCCAGCAGCTTAGGTAGCCTAGCGGGGGGAGATACGCAGTATTTT.

The chain carries TRBV3-1 (or the pseudogene TRBV3-2) and TRBJ2-1; 15 nucleotides agree with TRBD2. The CDR3 contains 18 residues. J was trimmed by 4 bases and V by 0 bases; bases with no gene match: 4. CDR1 is LGHDT, CDR2 YNNKEL, per germline (reference sequence). The CDR3 nucleotides read TGTGCCAGCAGCCAAGATTTGGGGACTAGCGGGGGGTACAATGAGCAGTTCTTC. It is translated as CASSQDLGTSGGYNEQFF.

The rearrangement links TRBV28 to TRBJ1-5, with D possibly being TRBD1 (5 bases). Per the germline V gene, CDR1 is MDHEN and CDR2 is SYDVKM. The CDR3 runs to 14 residues. Trimming took 7 bases from V and 7 from J, leaving 17 bases between them. CDR3 coding DNA: TGTGCCAGCAAACATCAGGGCGAATGGCAGCCCCAGCATTTT. Its protein product is CASKHQGEWQPQHF. The full variable domain, rest sourced from reference TRBV28 and TRBJ1-5, is DVKVTQSSRYLVKRTGEKVFLECVQDMDHENMFWYRQDPGLGLRLIYFSYDVKMKEKGDIPEGYSVSREKKERFSLILESASTNQTSMYLCASKHQGEWQPQHFGDGTRLSIL.

V gene TRBV5-6 combines with J gene TRBJ2-1, with 8 nucleotides matching TRBD1. This CDR3 contains 13 residues. V lost 3 bases, J lost 6 bases, and 2 bases stayed unmatched. Germline V gene lookup returns CDR1 SGHDT and CDR2 YYEEEE. This CDR3 reads CASSWTGRNEQFF. The CDR3, as DNA: TGTGCCAGCAGCTGGACAGGGCGCAATGAGCAGTTCTTC.

V is TRBV29-1 and J is TRBJ1-5; a weak D match, TRBD1 (6 bases). CDR1 and CDR2 (germline): SQVTM, ANQGSEA. This CDR3 is 13 amino acids long. Trimming removed 6 bases at V and 7 bases at J, with 16 bases between. CDR3 in amino acids: CSVGQGSGQPQHF. CDR3 DNA sequence: TGCAGCGTGGGCCAGGGGTCGGGACAGCCCCAGCATTTT.

This clone is a singleton in its sample. The chain employs TRBV18 and TRBJ2-2; the D is unclear. There are 14 residues in the CDR3. Germline CDR1 reads KGHSH; CDR2 reads LQKENI. V was trimmed by 0 bases and J by 0 bases, leaving 2 bases between them. The CDR3 sequence is CASSPPPNTGELFF. The CDR3 DNA is TGTGCCAGCTCACCACCTCCGAACACCGGGGAGCTGTTTTTT.

The CDR3 loop reads CASSSQHGEQFF. For the CDR3, the DNA is TGTGCCAGCAGTTCCCAGCACGGGGAGCAGTTCTTC. V is TRBV28 and J is TRBJ2-1, with no clear D. V shed 4 bases and J shed 10 bases, with 11 bases lying between them. The CDR3 length is 12 residues. From germline, CDR1 is MDHEN and CDR2 SYDVKM.

The J gene is TRBJ1-4, the V gene TRBV10-2; tentative D call: TRBD1 (6 bases). The ends were cut back, 11 bases at V and 2 bases at J, with 12 bases in the middle. Per germline, CDR1 WSHSY and CDR2 SAAADI. The length of the CDR3 is 13 residues. CDR3 amino acids: CAVGQSTNEKLFF. The CDR3 bases are TGCGCCGTTGGACAGAGTACTAATGAAAAACTGTTTTTT.

The V call is TRBV24-1, the J call TRBJ2-2, with a possible D match to TRBD1 (6 bases). Germline V gene data show CDR1 as KGHDR and CDR2 as SFDVKD. CDR3 length: 13 residues. Trimming shortened V by 6 bases and J by 7 bases, and 11 bases separated the two germline ends. The CDR3 DNA follows: TGTGCCACCAGTAGGCAGGGGTTCGGGGAGCTGTTTTTT. Its translation is CATSRQGFGELFF.

This sequence joins TRBV19 and TRBJ1-3, with D possibly being TRBD1 (5 bases). Trimming took 2 bases from V and 0 from J, leaving 17 bases between them. The CDR3 covers 18 residues. Germline-derived CDR1 and CDR2 are LNHDA and SQIVND (reference sequence). The CDR3 bases are TGTGCCAGTAGTATAAACGGACGACAGCTTACCTCTGGAAACACCATATATTTT. Amino acids: CASSINGRQLTSGNTIYF.